This TCR beta chain was captured by sequencing in a study of T cell repertoires in aging, cancer and after chemotherapy. Study information: Healthy donor repertoires were recorded over several months to years and showed clear clonal overlap. The full dataset contained about 10 million TCR reads.

A mixed TRB-A/B primer pool amplified rearranged TRB by multiplex touch-down PCR. Each CDR3 protein is one row after TCRdb ran MiXCR on the multiplex PCR reads. The sample records fewer than 20,000 distinct CDR3 sequences, 45% to 50% being singletons. Amplification of TCR beta used genomic DNA extracted from peripheral blood. Study-wide results and caveats: These repertoire data do not allow conclusions about immunological memory after chemotherapy. Compared with age-matched healthy donors, untreated hematological or solid cancer patients showed higher blood TCR clonality.

Per germline, CDR1 MNHEY and CDR2 SMNVEV (reference sequence). This CDR3 has 17 amino acids. V was clipped by 1 base and J by 0 bases; unmatched bases: 3. As for this clonotype: Its antigen is not identified.

The V gene is TRBV27, the J gene TRBJ2-7, with 13 bases identical to TRBD2. Specimen: blood. The clonotype was recovered from a human donor in good health. CDR3 region: CASSLFGTSGISYEQYF. The CDR3 DNA reads as TGTGCCAGCAGTTTATTTGGGACTAGCGGGATCTCCTACGAGCAGTACTTC.